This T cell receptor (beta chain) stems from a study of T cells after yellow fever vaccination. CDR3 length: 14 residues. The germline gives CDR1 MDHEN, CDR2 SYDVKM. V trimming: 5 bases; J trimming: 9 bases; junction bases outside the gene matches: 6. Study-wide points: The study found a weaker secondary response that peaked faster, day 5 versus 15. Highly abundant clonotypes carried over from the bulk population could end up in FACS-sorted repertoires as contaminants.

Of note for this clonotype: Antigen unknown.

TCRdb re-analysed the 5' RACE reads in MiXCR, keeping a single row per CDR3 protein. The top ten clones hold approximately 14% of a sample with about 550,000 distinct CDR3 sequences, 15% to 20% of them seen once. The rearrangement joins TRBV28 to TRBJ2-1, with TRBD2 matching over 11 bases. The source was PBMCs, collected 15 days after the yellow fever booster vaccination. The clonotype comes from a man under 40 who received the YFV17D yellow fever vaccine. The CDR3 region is CASSIPSGRREQFF. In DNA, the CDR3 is TGTGCCAGCAGTATCCCTAGCGGGAGGCGTGAGCAGTTCTTC.